The next 20 T cell receptor beta chains were all read from a single sample in a study of cytomegalovirus exposure and HLA in healthy donors (TCRdb year 2017). Libraries were made using the immunoSEQ multiplex PCR assay. For the multiplex PCR, a mixture combining 60 forward primers for TCR Vbeta segments and 13 reverse primers for TCR Jbeta segments was used. TCRdb's version of the immuneACCESS table is confined to in-frame rearrangements and falls short of the full clone set. An unresolved V gene accounts for under half of the shortfall where checked; the remainder is of unknown origin. This sample has about 150,000 clones in its table, and 65% to 80% of those were observed once. The top ten clones comprise about 2.7% of the sample. Sequenced material: PBMCs. The origin of the receptors is a man between 18 and 29 years old in good health and CMV-seronegative.

In its sample, this clone was seen once. V usage is TRBV7-9 and J usage is TRBJ1-1, with TRBD1 matching over 9 bases. Germline CDR1 is SEHNR and CDR2 is FQNEAQ (reference sequence). V lost 6 bases to trimming and J lost 6 bases; unmatched junction nucleotides: 5. This CDR3 contains 13 residues. CDR3 nucleotide sequence: TGTGCCAGCAGTATCAGACAGGGGGCTGAAGCTTTCTTT. Protein sequence: CASSIRQGAEAFF.

CDR3 sequence: CASRRQADSYNEQFF. For the CDR3, the DNA is TGTGCCAGCAGACGACAGGCCGACAGCTACAATGAGCAGTTCTTC. The chain is built from TRBV27 and TRBJ2-1, with D possibly matching TRBD1 (6 bases). The CDR3 covers 15 residues. Deletions cut 6 bases from V and 3 bases from J, with 15 bases between. Germline loops: CDR1 MNHEY, CDR2 SMNVEV (reference sequence).

The chain uses TRBV7-9 and TRBJ2-5; 7 nucleotides agree with TRBD1. The germline gives CDR1 SEHNR, CDR2 FQNEAQ (reference sequence). CDR3 length equals 14 residues. With 5 bases clipped from V and 5 bases from J, the junction kept 8 bases outside the gene matches. In DNA, the CDR3 is TGTGCCAGCAGCCTTACGACAGGGTCGGAGACCCAGTACTTC. This codes for CASSLTTGSETQYF.

The chain carries TRBV5-1 and TRBJ1-4; D is unclear. CDR1 SGHRS and CDR2 YFSETQ come from the germline V gene. The CDR3 has 14 amino acids. V lost 3 bases and J 8 bases, leaving 14 bases between the germline ends. The CDR3 is CASSSQARPEKLFF. DNA for the CDR3: TGCGCCAGCAGCTCTCAGGCGCGTCCCGAAAAACTGTTTTTT.

J is TRBJ2-3 and V is TRBV5-1, with TRBD1 matching 8 bases. Looked up from germline, CDR1 is SGHRS and CDR2 is YFSETQ. The ends lost 0 bases at V and 4 bases at J; junction bases unmatched: 4. The CDR3 totals 15 residues. The CDR3 DNA reads TGCGCCAGCAGCTTGGGGGACAGGAGTCCAGATACGCAGTATTTT. Amino acids: CASSLGDRSPDTQYF.

The gene calls are TRBV4-2 and TRBJ2-4, with D perhaps TRBD2 (5 bases). Per germline, CDR1 LGHNA and CDR2 YNFKEQ. Deletions cut 1 base from V and 3 bases from J, with 19 bases between. This CDR3 has 18 amino acids. This CDR3 is CASSQVWTGDGVKNIQYF. For the CDR3, the DNA is TGTGCCAGCAGCCAAGTCTGGACCGGGGATGGGGTCAAAAACATTCAGTACTTC.

The chain uses TRBV4-1 and TRBJ1-1; no firm D call. The V and J ends lost 2 bases and 0 bases respectively, with 10 bases between them. The V gene's germline CDR1 is MGHRA and CDR2 YSYEKL. The CDR3 sequence is 15 residues long. CDR3: CASSQLADMNTEAFF. In DNA, the CDR3 is TGCGCCAGCAGCCAACTGGCCGATATGAACACTGAAGCTTTCTTT.

The gene calls are TRBV6-5 and TRBJ2-5, with 9 bases fitting TRBD1. Germline trimming cut 2 bases from V and 4 bases from J; bases unmatched to any gene: 2. Per germline, CDR1 MNHEY and CDR2 SVGAGI. The CDR3 contains 14 residues. CDR3 in amino acids: CASSYRQGGETQYF. The CDR3 DNA follows: TGTGCCAGCAGTTACCGACAGGGGGGAGAGACCCAGTACTTC.

The chain employs TRBV6-5 and TRBJ2-1; 14 bases fit TRBD2. The CDR3 length is 15 residues. V gave up 4 bases and J gave up 8 bases; unmatched junction bases: 4. From germline, CDR1 is MNHEY and CDR2 SVGAGI. CDR3 amino acids: CASSSTSGGAHEQFF. DNA of the CDR3: TGTGCCAGCAGTTCGACTAGCGGGGGGGCGCATGAGCAGTTCTTC.

This rearrangement joins TRBV4-1 to TRBJ1-5; D possibly corresponds to TRBD1 (5 bases). The CDR3 length is 18 residues. CDR1 and CDR2 from the germline V gene are MGHRA and YSYEKL. V was shortened by 4 bases and J by 0 bases, with 19 bases between the two germline ends. This CDR3 is CASSPPHQGDYSNQPQHF. Written as DNA, the CDR3 is TGCGCCAGCAGCCCCCCCCACCAGGGTGATTATAGCAATCAGCCCCAGCATTTT.

The chain couples TRBV29-1 to TRBJ1-1; D perhaps matches TRBD1 (5 bases). The CDR3 contains 13 residues. Germline V gene sequence: CDR1 SQVTM, CDR2 ANQGSEA. Trimming pared 7 bases from V and 0 bases from J, leaving 12 bases between. CDR3 residues: CSAVRGLNTEAFF. The DNA of the CDR3 is TGCAGCGCTGTTCGGGGGTTGAACACTGAAGCTTTCTTT.

The rearrangement links TRBV2 to TRBJ2-1, with a tentative D call TRBD2 (7 bases). Per germline, CDR1 SNHLY and CDR2 FYNNEI. The CDR3 totals 11 residues. Trimming took 8 bases from V and 14 from J, leaving 16 bases between them. The CDR3 DNA sequence: TGTGCCAGCGACTACGGGGGGCAGGAGTTCTTC. Amino acid sequence: CASDYGGQEFF.

The chain couples TRBV4-1 to TRBJ1-2; no clear D. This CDR3 has 14 residues. V lost 0 bases and J 3 bases, leaving 8 bases between the germline ends. Germline CDR1 MGHRA, CDR2 YSYEKL. CDR3 region: CASSQDEGDYGYTF. The CDR3 region has the DNA TGCGCCAGCAGCCAAGATGAGGGCGACTATGGCTACACCTTC.

For this clone: Relative to the germline gene, one junction end is altered; a read error may explain this. The rearrangement uses TRBV19 and TRBJ2-6; TRBD1 agrees at 7 bases. Germline CDR1 LNHDA, CDR2 SQIVND (reference sequence). CDR3 length: 18 residues. This chain's CDR3 is CASSILPGGDAGANGLTF. CDR3 nucleotides: TGTGCCAGTAGTATCCTCCCAGGGGGAGATGCTGGGGCCAACGGCCTGACTTTC. Full variable domain (remainder filled in from reference TRBV19 and TRBJ2-6): DGGITQSPKYLFRKEGQNVTLSCEQNLNHDAMYWYRQDPGQGLRLIYYSQIVNDFQKGDIAEGYSVSREKKESFPLTVTSAQKNPTAFYLCASSILPGGDAGANGLTFGAGSRLTVL.

The V and J genes are TRBV10-3 and TRBJ1-1; D is unclear. Per the germline V gene, CDR1 is ENHRY and CDR2 is SYGVKD. This CDR3 contains 15 residues. The V end lost 0 bases, the J end lost 3 bases, and 11 bases lay between the germline ends. The CDR3 protein is CAISESTRGDTEAFF. CDR3 sequence (DNA): TGTGCCATCAGTGAGTCGACCCGGGGTGACACTGAAGCTTTCTTT.

This chain connects TRBV7-2 to TRBJ2-2, with D perhaps TRBD2 (6 bases). Trimming took off 4 bases at V and 3 bases at J, with 15 bases between the two ends. Germline CDR1 and CDR2: SGHTA and FQGNSA. CDR3 size: 16 residues. The CDR3 reads CASSSGRGPDTGELFF. The DNA for the CDR3 is TGTGCCAGCAGCTCCGGGCGGGGCCCTGACACCGGGGAGCTGTTTTTT.

This clone was seen a few times. This sequence joins TRBV25-1 and TRBJ2-5; 9 bases are shared with TRBD2. Germline lookup yields CDR1 MGHDK and CDR2 SYGVNS. Unmatched junction bases numbered 7, after V lost 6 bases and J lost 2 bases. The CDR3 length is 15 residues. This CDR3 reads CASSLAGERQETQYF. The CDR3 DNA reads TGTGCCAGCAGCTTAGCGGGGGAGAGACAAGAGACCCAGTACTTC.

This clone has only a few counts. CDR3 nucleotide sequence: TGTGCCAGCAGCCCGGGACAGGGCCTCTTGGAGACCCAGTACTTC. The encoded protein is CASSPGQGLLETQYF. V gene TRBV7-9 combines with J gene TRBJ2-5; 9 nucleotides match TRBD1. The CDR3 extends over 15 amino acids. The V gene's germline CDR1 is SEHNR and CDR2 FQNEAQ (reference sequence). V trimming: 5 bases; J trimming: 5 bases; junction bases outside the gene matches: 9.

The chain links TRBV5-1 to TRBJ1-2; D is possibly TRBD1 (6 bases). Trimming left V 0 bases short and J 0 bases short, with 9 bases between. Germline lookup yields CDR1 SGHRS and CDR2 YFSETQ. The CDR3 covers 15 residues. The CDR3 here is CASSLEQGTNYGYTF. The CDR3 DNA is TGCGCCAGCAGCTTGGAACAGGGAACTAACTATGGCTACACCTTC.

V and J are TRBV18 and TRBJ2-1; a possible D gene is TRBD1 (6 bases). Germline V gene sequence: CDR1 KGHSH, CDR2 LQKENI. V lost 3 bases and J 0 bases, leaving 9 bases between the germline ends. The CDR3 is 15 amino acids. The CDR3: CASSPPGDSYNEQFF. DNA of the CDR3: TGTGCCAGCTCACCCCCAGGGGACTCCTACAATGAGCAGTTCTTC.